Shown below are 29 T cell receptor beta chains from a single sample sequenced in a study of blood T cell repertoires in COVID-19. The method was immunoSEQ multiplex PCR; TCRdb's version includes in-frame clones alone and lacks a portion of them. The table shows under 200,000 clones, with more than 70% occurring only once. The material sequenced was peripheral blood. The receptors here all came from a man between 18 and 35 years old with active or convalescent COVID-19.

As regards this clone: The germline gene is not matched at one end of the junction; a read error may be the cause. The gene calls are TRBV7-7 and TRBJ2-5; possibly TRBD2 for D (6 bases). CDR3 length equals 15 residues. Germline V lookup: CDR1 SSHAT, CDR2 FNYEAQ (reference sequence). The CDR3, as DNA: TGTGCTAGCAGCTTAGCGGCCTCCCCGGGAGAGACCCAGTACTTC. Protein: CASSLAASPGETQYF.

The table lists this clone with a few counts. V is TRBV6-1 and J is TRBJ2-6, with D hard to call. This CDR3 spans 15 amino acids. V was clipped by 3 bases and J by 0 bases, with 6 bases between them. Looked up from germline, CDR1 is MNHNS and CDR2 is SASEGT. In nucleotides, the CDR3 is TGTGCCAGCAGTGAGCGTAACTCTGGGGCCAACGTCCTGACTTTC. This codes for CASSERNSGANVLTF.

The genes are TRBV6-5 and TRBJ1-2; 10 bases line up with TRBD1. Germline loops: CDR1 MNHEY, CDR2 SVGAGI. V was pared by 0 bases and J by 4 bases, with 5 bases of the junction left unmatched. This CDR3 has 16 residues. CDR3 in amino acids: CASSYSRTGGGYGYTF. DNA for the CDR3: TGTGCCAGCAGTTACTCGAGGACAGGGGGTGGCTATGGCTACACCTTC.

V usage is TRBV9 and J usage is TRBJ2-3, with 9 positions matching TRBD2. The V segment lost 0 bases and the J segment 6 bases; nucleotides outside the gene matches: 8. The CDR3 has 16 amino acids. Looked up from germline, CDR1 is SGDLS and CDR2 is YYNGEE. This CDR3 is CASSVEGGGVLDTQYF. The DNA of the CDR3 is TGTGCCAGCAGCGTAGAGGGCGGGGGGGTCCTGGATACGCAGTATTTT.

The chain joins TRBV11-2 to TRBJ2-1; D ambiguous. Deletions cut 0 bases from V and 3 bases from J, with 9 bases between. Germline CDR1 is SGHAT and CDR2 is FQNNGV. This CDR3 has 15 amino acids. The CDR3 protein is CASSLDRQVYNEQFF. The CDR3 DNA is TGTGCCAGCAGCTTAGATCGGCAGGTCTACAATGAGCAGTTCTTC. The full variable domain, completed using reference TRBV11-2 and TRBJ2-1, is EAGVAQSPRYKIIEKRQSVAFWCNPISGHATLYWYQQILGQGPKLLIQFQNNGVVDDSQLPKDRFSAERLKGVDSTLKIQPAKLEDSAVYLCASSLDRQVYNEQFFGPGTRLTVL.

The CDR3 loop is CASSLVTGHQTGEQFF. The CDR3 region has the DNA TGCGCCAGCAGCTTGGTGACAGGCCATCAAACGGGGGAGCAGTTCTTC. The J gene is TRBJ2-1, the V gene TRBV5-1; D may be TRBD1 (6 bases). CDR1 is SGHRS, CDR2 YFSETQ, per germline. The CDR3 extends over 16 amino acids. Trimming took off 0 bases at V and 10 bases at J, with 20 bases between the two ends.

The V call is TRBV7-9, the J call TRBJ2-1, with 13 bases identical to TRBD2. V was pared by 3 bases and J by 8 bases, with 7 bases of the junction left unmatched. CDR3 length equals 16 residues. Looked up from germline, CDR1 is SEHNR and CDR2 is FQNEAQ (reference sequence). The CDR3 loop reads CASSFELAGGGDEQFF. The CDR3 DNA is TGTGCCAGCAGCTTTGAACTAGCGGGAGGGGGCGATGAGCAGTTCTTC.

Here the CDR3 DNA reads TGTGCCAGCAGCTCCCTCGGACAGGGGGTTGCCGGGGAGCTGTTTTTT. Amino acids: CASSSLGQGVAGELFF. The V call is TRBV7-9, the J call TRBJ2-2; the match to TRBD1 covers 10 bases. This CDR3 is 16 amino acids long. Germline CDR1 is SEHNR and CDR2 is FQNEAQ (reference sequence). V was clipped by 4 bases and J by 6 bases; unmatched bases: 8.

This chain uses TRBV12-3 or TRBV12-4 with TRBJ1-2; TRBD1 agrees at 7 bases. Trimming removed 6 bases from V and 7 bases from J; junction bases left unmatched: 8. This CDR3 has 13 amino acids. Here the CDR3 reads CASSSTGLSGYTF. CDR3 nucleotides: TGTGCCAGCAGCTCGACAGGGCTCAGTGGCTACACCTTC.

This chain joins TRBV6-5 and TRBJ2-2; no reliable D call. The length of the CDR3 is 12 residues. Germline CDR1 and CDR2: MNHEY and SVGAGI. V was trimmed by 2 bases and J by 6 bases, leaving 4 bases between them. The CDR3 nucleotides are TGTGCCAGCAGTTACGACTCCGGGGAGCTGTTTTTT. The encoded protein is CASSYDSGELFF.

The chain is built from TRBV5-4 and TRBJ2-1; D is possibly TRBD2 (6 bases). The CDR3 totals 14 residues. Germline V gene sequence: CDR1 SGHNT, CDR2 YYREEE (reference sequence). Deletions cut 4 bases from V and 4 bases from J, with 12 bases between. The CDR3: CASSLPGGYNEQFF. The CDR3 bases are TGTGCCAGCAGCCTACCCGGAGGGTACAATGAGCAGTTCTTC. The variable domain in full, completed from reference TRBV5-4 and TRBJ2-1, reads ETGVTQSPTHLIKTRGQQVTLRCSSQSGHNTVSWYQQALGQGPQFIFQYYREEENGRGNFPPRFSGLQFPNYSSELNVNALELDDSALYLCASSLPGGYNEQFFGPGTRLTVL.

The chain has TRBV7-9 and TRBJ2-3, with 8 bases matching TRBD2. J gave up 4 bases and V 5 bases, and 8 bases lay outside the gene matches. The V gene's germline CDR1 is SEHNR and CDR2 FQNEAQ (reference sequence). The CDR3 spans 15 residues. DNA of the CDR3: TGTGCCAGCAGCAACAAGCGGGGGAGCGCAGATACGCAGTATTTT. Protein product: CASSNKRGSADTQYF.

The V gene is TRBV10-3, the J gene TRBJ2-6; maybe TRBD2 (5 bases). CDR1 ENHRY and CDR2 SYGVKD come from the germline V gene. This CDR3 has 16 residues. The V and J ends lost 3 bases and 2 bases respectively, with 11 bases between them. The CDR3 spells CAISDGPGAGANVLTF. The CDR3 nucleotides are TGTGCCATCAGTGACGGACCCGGGGCTGGGGCCAACGTCCTGACTTTC.

This clone turned up a few times. The CDR3 DNA is TGTGCCATCAGTGAAAATTTACAGTCTGGAGGACAGCCCCAGCATTTT. Its translation is CAISENLQSGGQPQHF. The chain combines TRBV10-3 with TRBJ1-5; D remains ambiguous. Germline assignment: CDR1 ENHRY and CDR2 SYGVKD. With 3 bases removed from V and 7 bases from J, the gap between germline ends came to 19 bases. The CDR3 spans 16 residues.

The rearrangement links TRBV12-5 to TRBJ2-7, with TRBD1 identical over 9 bases. The CDR3 covers 14 residues. Germline V gene lookup returns CDR1 LGHNT and CDR2 FRNRAP. The V and J ends lost 1 base and 4 bases, in that order; junction bases with no gene match: 2. The CDR3 sequence is CASGLAGTGYEQYF. CDR3 nucleotides: TGTGCTAGTGGTTTGGCCGGGACAGGGTACGAGCAGTACTTC.

This clone came up a few times. This sequence joins TRBV19 and TRBJ1-5; a possible D gene is TRBD1 (5 bases). V was trimmed by 10 bases and J by 2 bases, leaving 18 bases between them. The CDR3 is 15 residues long. Germline CDR1 reads LNHDA; CDR2 reads SQIVND (reference sequence). As DNA, the CDR3 is TGTGCCACCTCTTGGGGGGGTGGCGGCAATCAGCCCCAGCATTTT. Translation: CATSWGGGGNQPQHF.

V gene TRBV7-8 combines with J gene TRBJ2-7, with no clear D. V was cut by 1 base and J by 2 bases, with 6 bases left in between. The CDR3 is 13 residues long. The V gene's germline CDR1 is SGHVS and CDR2 FQNEAQ. For the CDR3, the DNA is TGTGCCAGCAGCTTAGTTCACACCTACGAGCAGTACTTC. It specifies CASSLVHTYEQYF.

This sequence joins TRBV7-9 and TRBJ2-1, with D possibly matching TRBD1 (6 bases). Per germline, CDR1 SEHNR and CDR2 FQNEAQ (reference sequence). This CDR3 has 17 amino acids. The germline V and J ends were trimmed by 1 base and 0 bases, with 13 bases remaining between them. The CDR3 coding sequence is TGTGCCAGCAGCTTAGGGACAGAAGCCTACTCCTACAATGAGCAGTTCTTC. Its translation is CASSLGTEAYSYNEQFF.

The rearrangement links TRBV9 to TRBJ1-4; tentatively, D is TRBD1 (5 bases). CDR1 is SGDLS and CDR2 is YYNGEE in the germline V gene. The CDR3 has 15 amino acids. V dropped 4 bases and J dropped 4 bases, with 14 bases sitting between them. Here the CDR3 reads CASSPRGVVNEKLFF. Here the CDR3 DNA reads TGTGCCAGCAGCCCGCGGGGGGTGGTTAATGAAAAACTGTTTTTT.

This clone occurred a few times. This chain connects TRBV4-1 to TRBJ2-7; 9 positions agree with TRBD1. The CDR3 extends over 16 amino acids. Germline loops: CDR1 MGHRA, CDR2 YSYEKL. V lost 2 bases to trimming and J lost 3 bases; unmatched junction nucleotides: 8. The CDR3 region is CASSQTTGGAFYEQYF. CDR3 sequence (DNA): TGCGCCAGCAGCCAAACTACAGGGGGCGCTTTCTACGAGCAGTACTTC.

The J gene is TRBJ1-3, the V gene TRBV6-5, with D possibly TRBD1 on 6 matching bases. The CDR3 contains 13 residues. V lost 6 bases and J lost 2, with 8 bases in between. Germline CDR1 reads MNHEY; CDR2 reads SVGAGI. The CDR3 DNA reads TGTGCCAGCAGGGGGGCGGCTGGAAACACCATATATTTT. It specifies CASRGAAGNTIYF.

This clone was recorded a few times. This chain links TRBV21-1 with TRBJ2-2; TRBD1, the table's D call, was not compared with the DNA. TRBV21-1 is deemed a pseudogene. This CDR3 has 17 residues. CDR3 bases: TGTGCCAGCAGCAAAGAATCGGGACAGAGGGTTAGCGGGGAGCTGTTTTTT. Translation gives CASSKESGQRVSGELFF.

J is TRBJ1-5 and V is TRBV28; 7 nucleotides match TRBD1. The germline V gene encodes CDR1 MDHEN and CDR2 SYDVKM. The CDR3 runs to 18 residues. The ends lost 5 bases at V and 3 bases at J; junction bases unmatched: 16. CDR3 bases: TGTGCCAGCAGTCCCTTGAAGGCAGGGGGATCGATCAATCAGCCCCAGCATTTT. Translating gives CASSPLKAGGSINQPQHF.

The chain couples TRBV25-1 to TRBJ2-3; D is possibly TRBD2 (5 bases). Germline V gene lookup returns CDR1 MGHDK and CDR2 SYGVNS. The V and J ends lost 1 base and 2 bases respectively, with 10 bases between them. The length of the CDR3 is 15 residues. This CDR3 is CASSESSGPTDTQYF. The CDR3 DNA reads as TGTGCCAGCAGTGAATCGAGCGGACCCACAGATACGCAGTATTTT.

The chain couples TRBV9 to TRBJ1-4; 8 bases fit TRBD1. Losses at the gene ends were 5 bases for V and 8 bases for J; bases not matched to a gene: 8. Germline V lookup: CDR1 SGDLS, CDR2 YYNGEE. This CDR3 has 14 amino acids. The CDR3 DNA follows: TGTGCCAGCAGTCAGGGGGCGGTACGGGAAAAACTGTTTTTT. Translated, it gives CASSQGAVREKLFF.

The chain has TRBV2 and TRBJ2-2; possibly TRBD1 for D (5 bases). This CDR3 has 16 residues. V was pared by 7 bases and J by 2 bases, with 17 bases between. Germline values: CDR1 SNHLY, CDR2 FYNNEI. The CDR3 DNA reads as TGTGCCAGCACCGAGCAGGGTAGCCTTAACACCGGGGAGCTGTTTTTT. Encoded protein: CASTEQGSLNTGELFF.

V and J are TRBV3-1 (or the pseudogene TRBV3-2) and TRBJ2-1, with a tentative D call TRBD2 (6 bases). CDR3 size: 14 residues. Trimming cost V 7 bases and J 7 bases, with 17 bases left between them. Germline V gene data show CDR1 as LGHDT and CDR2 as YNNKEL (reference sequence). The CDR3 nucleotides are TGTGCCAGCAAAGGCCGGGAGTTTAGGAATGAGCAGTTCTTC. This sequence encodes CASKGREFRNEQFF.

This sequence joins TRBV7-9 and TRBJ1-2; the D gene is possibly TRBD1 (6 bases). Germline V lookup: CDR1 SEHNR, CDR2 FQNEAQ (reference sequence). V was pared by 5 bases and J by 4 bases, with 20 bases between. The CDR3 runs to 16 residues. The CDR3 sequence: CASSLKTQGLGYGYTF. CDR3 nucleotides: TGTGCCAGCAGCCTAAAAACACAGGGATTGGGCTATGGCTACACCTTC.

V gene TRBV28 combines with J gene TRBJ1-5, with D maybe TRBD1 (5 bases). V shed 6 bases and J shed 2 bases, with 8 bases lying between them. The CDR3 is 13 residues long. Germline CDR1 MDHEN, CDR2 SYDVKM. As DNA, the CDR3 is TGTGCCAGCAGGACAGTCGGCAATCAGCCCCAGCATTTT. This codes for CASRTVGNQPQHF.